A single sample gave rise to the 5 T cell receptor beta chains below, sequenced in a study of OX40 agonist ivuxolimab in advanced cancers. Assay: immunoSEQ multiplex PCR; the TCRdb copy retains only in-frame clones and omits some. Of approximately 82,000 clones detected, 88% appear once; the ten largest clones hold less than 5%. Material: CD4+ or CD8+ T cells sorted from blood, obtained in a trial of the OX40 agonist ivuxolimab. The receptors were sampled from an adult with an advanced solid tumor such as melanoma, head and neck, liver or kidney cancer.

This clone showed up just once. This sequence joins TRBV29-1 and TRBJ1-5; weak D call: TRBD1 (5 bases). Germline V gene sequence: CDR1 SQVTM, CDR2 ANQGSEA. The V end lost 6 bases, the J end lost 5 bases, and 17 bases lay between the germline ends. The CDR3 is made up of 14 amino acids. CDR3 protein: CSVSEQGDDQPQHF. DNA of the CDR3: TGCAGCGTCTCGGAGCAGGGTGACGATCAGCCCCAGCATTTT.

The CDR3 loop reads CASSQVLRRETGRENTQYF. For the CDR3, the DNA is TGCGCCAGCAGCCAAGTCTTGAGGCGCGAGACAGGGAGGGAGAATACGCAGTATTTT. The V gene is TRBV4-1, the J gene TRBJ2-3; D tentatively fits TRBD1 or TRBD2 (7 bases each). V was shortened by 1 base and J by 7 bases, with 27 bases between the two germline ends. The CDR3 spans 19 residues. The germline V gene encodes CDR1 MGHRA and CDR2 YSYEKL.

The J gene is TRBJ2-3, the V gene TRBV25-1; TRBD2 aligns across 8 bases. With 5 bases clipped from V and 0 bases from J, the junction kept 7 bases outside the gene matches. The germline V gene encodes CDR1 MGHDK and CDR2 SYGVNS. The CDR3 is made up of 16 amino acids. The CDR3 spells CASSQTGGRSTDTQYF. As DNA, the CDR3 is TGTGCCAGCAGTCAAACGGGAGGGCGGAGCACAGATACGCAGTATTTT.

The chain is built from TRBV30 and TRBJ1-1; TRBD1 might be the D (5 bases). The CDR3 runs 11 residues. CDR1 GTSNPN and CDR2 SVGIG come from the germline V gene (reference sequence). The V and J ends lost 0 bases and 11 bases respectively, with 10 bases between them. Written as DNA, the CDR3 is TGTGCCTGGAGTGTCGGGGCGCTGGCTTTCTTT. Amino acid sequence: CAWSVGALAFF.

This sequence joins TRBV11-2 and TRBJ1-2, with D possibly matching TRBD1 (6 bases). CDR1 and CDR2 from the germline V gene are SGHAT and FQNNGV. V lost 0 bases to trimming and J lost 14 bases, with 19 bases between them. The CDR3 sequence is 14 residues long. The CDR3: CASSLEGAYMSVTF. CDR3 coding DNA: TGTGCCAGCAGCTTAGAGGGGGCGTACATGTCGGTGACCTTC. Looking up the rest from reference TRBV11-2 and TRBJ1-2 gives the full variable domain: EAGVAQSPRYKIIEKRQSVAFWCNPISGHATLYWYQQILGQGPKLLIQFQNNGVVDDSQLPKDRFSAERLKGVDSTLKIQPAKLEDSAVYLCASSLEGAYMSVTFGSGTRLTVV.